A single sample is the source of the 10 T cell receptor beta chains below, sequenced in a study of cytomegalovirus exposure and HLA in healthy donors. The study ran its PCR with 60 Vbeta and 13 Jbeta primers. Only in-frame clones appear in the TCRdb table, and some are missing; sequencing was by immunoSEQ multiplex PCR. The sample includes some 190,000 clones, roughly 77% of them seen just once. What was sequenced was PBMCs. These TCRs come from a woman aged 25 to 39 in good health and CMV-seropositive.

The rearrangement joins TRBV11-3 to TRBJ2-1; D perhaps matches TRBD1 (6 bases). V lost 5 bases to trimming and J lost 9 bases, with 14 bases between them. Germline V gene sequence: CDR1 SGHNT, CDR2 YENEEA. The CDR3 is made up of 13 amino acids. CDR3 region: CASSLVGATEQFF. The CDR3 DNA sequence: TGTGCCAGCAGCCTAGTGGGGGCTACTGAGCAGTTCTTC.

The V and J genes are TRBV9 and TRBJ1-1; no firm D call. The CDR3 contains 14 residues. Germline V lookup: CDR1 SGDLS, CDR2 YYNGEE. Deletions cut 0 bases from V and 1 base from J, with 7 bases between. This CDR3 is CASSVDPENTEAFF. CDR3 DNA sequence: TGTGCCAGCAGCGTAGATCCAGAGAACACTGAAGCTTTCTTT.

V and J are TRBV6-4 and TRBJ2-7, with D perhaps matching TRBD2 (6 bases). Per the germline V gene, CDR1 is MRHNA and CDR2 is SNTAGT. The germline V and J ends were trimmed by 2 bases and 6 bases, with 20 bases remaining between them. CDR3 length equals 16 residues. The CDR3 loop is CASSDQVEGSEGEQYF. The CDR3 coding sequence is TGTGCCAGCAGTGACCAAGTGGAGGGAAGCGAAGGCGAGCAGTACTTC.

The V and J genes are TRBV30 and TRBJ2-1, with D perhaps matching TRBD2 (6 bases). The CDR3 length is 14 residues. CDR1 is GTSNPN, CDR2 SVGIG, per germline (reference sequence). The CDR3 nucleotides are TGTGCTATCGCAGTTAGCGGACTTGGGGATGAGCAGTTCTTC. Translating it yields CAIAVSGLGDEQFF. Looking up the rest from reference TRBV30 and TRBJ2-1 gives the full variable domain: SQTIHQWPATLVQPVGSPLSLECTVEGTSNPNLYWYRQAAGRGLQLLFYSVGIGQISSEVPQNLSASRPQDRQFILSSKKLLLSDSGFYLCAIAVSGLGDEQFFGPGTRLTVL.

The chain joins TRBV9 to TRBJ2-7, with TRBD1 as a possible D gene (6 bases). Trimming left V 3 bases short and J 0 bases short, with 10 bases between. The germline V gene has CDR1 SGDLS and CDR2 YYNGEE. CDR3 size: 14 residues. CDR3 sequence (DNA): TGTGCCAGCAGCGGCGGACAGTCCTCCTACGAGCAGTACTTC. This codes for CASSGGQSSYEQYF.

This clone was seen only once. The chain carries TRBV5-6 and TRBJ2-3; 7 positions match TRBD1. This CDR3 is built from 17 residues. The V segment lost 1 base and the J segment 0 bases; nucleotides outside the gene matches: 8. Germline V gene sequence: CDR1 SGHDT, CDR2 YYEEEE. The CDR3 spells CASSLWDRSISTDTQYF. DNA for the CDR3: TGTGCCAGCAGCTTGTGGGACAGATCGATTAGCACAGATACGCAGTATTTT.

The V and J genes are TRBV28 and TRBJ1-5; possible D gene TRBD1, 5 bases. Trimming took 2 bases from V and 4 from J, leaving 21 bases between them. CDR3 length: 18 residues. From germline, CDR1 is MDHEN and CDR2 SYDVKM. For the CDR3, the DNA is TGTGCCAGCAGTTTACGACTAAGCGCTCGGGGGGTGAATCAGCCCCAGCATTTT. Translation: CASSLRLSARGVNQPQHF.

The chain employs TRBV5-6 and TRBJ2-3; TRBD2 matches 7 bases. Trimming took 0 bases from V and 0 from J; bases not matched to a gene: 1. CDR3 length: 15 residues. CDR1 is SGHDT, CDR2 YYEEEE, per germline. This CDR3 reads CASSLVGGSTDTQYF. The CDR3 nucleotides read TGTGCCAGCAGCTTGGTGGGGGGGAGCACAGATACGCAGTATTTT.

V usage is TRBV13 and J usage is TRBJ2-7; a possible D gene is TRBD2 (5 bases). Germline values: CDR1 PRHDT, CDR2 FYEKMQ (reference sequence). V was cut by 0 bases and J by 2 bases, with 8 bases left in between. CDR3 length: 14 residues. In nucleotides, the CDR3 is TGTGCCAGCAGCTTAGGCTCCGGGGCCTACGAGCAGTACTTC. Protein product: CASSLGSGAYEQYF.

The chain carries TRBV29-1 and TRBJ1-2; D remains unclear. V lost 0 bases and J 8 bases, leaving 7 bases between the germline ends. CDR1 is SQVTM and CDR2 is ANQGSEA in the germline V gene. The CDR3 spans 11 residues. The CDR3 coding sequence is TGCAGCGTTGAAGATCTGTCGGGCTACACCTTC. Translating it yields CSVEDLSGYTF.